This is a list of T cell receptor beta chains from one sample in a study of T-cell memory formation after mild COVID-19. TCRdb re-derived calls from the 5' RACE reads in MiXCR, one entry per CDR3 protein. The profile covers about 560,000 distinct CDR3 sequences, with about a fifth appearing a single time and 7% to 9% taken by the ten largest. The specimen sequenced was PBMCs or a T cell subset sorted from them (not recorded which). The receptors come from an adult woman who had mild COVID-19 (a few samples of this study predate the infection). Cell type and time point are not known. CDR3s include the opening cysteine and the closing phenylalanine or tryptophan. Each record gives: V gene, D gene, clone size, J gene, CDR3 protein, CDR3 DNA. D genes are given only for firm matches. Part of the rows lack a size; the others show once, few, many or a class for expanded clones.

>TRBV4-2|TRBD1|many|TRBJ1-1
CASSQRQGTEAFF
TGTGCCAGCAGCCAAAGACAGGGCACTGAAGCTTTCTTT
>TRBV7-2|TRBD2|few|TRBJ2-3
CASSLDGAGPTDTQYF
TGTGCCAGCAGTCTTGACGGAGCGGGACCCACAGATACGCAGTATTTT
>TRBV6-1|TRBD1|many|TRBJ2-7
CASRDRGRYEQYF
TGTGCCAGCAGGGACAGGGGGCGTTACGAGCAGTACTTC
>TRBV12-3/TRBV12-4|NA|NA|TRBJ1-1
CASSGPGFYTEAFF
TGTGCCAGCAGTGGCCCCGGCTTTTACACTGAAGCTTTCTTT
>TRBV11-2|NA|NA|TRBJ2-1
CASSYPVRRENNEQFF
TGTGCCAGCAGCTACCCCGTAAGGCGGGAAAACAATGAGCAGTTCTTC
>TRBV3-1|NA|few|TRBJ1-1
CASSQGVLNTEAFF
TGTGCCAGCAGCCAAGGGGTCCTGAACACTGAAGCTTTCTTT
>TRBV10-3|NA|few|TRBJ2-7
CAISHGASSYEQYF
TGTGCCATCAGCCACGGGGCGAGCTCCTACGAGCAGTACTTC
>TRBV12-3/TRBV12-4|NA|many|TRBJ2-3
CASSLVVSSPSTDTQYF
TGTGCCAGCAGTTTAGTCGTTTCTTCGCCTAGCACAGATACGCAGTATTTT
>TRBV18|NA|NA|TRBJ2-5
CASSRVTGPVSETQYF
TGTGCCAGCTCACGCGTTACGGGGCCGGTTTCGGAGACCCAGTACTTC
>TRBV4-1|NA|NA|TRBJ2-1
CASSQEELFPGSQFF
TGCGCCAGCAGCCAAGAAGAGCTTTTCCCAGGGTCGCAGTTCTTC
>TRBV30|NA|NA|TRBJ2-7
CAWSFPGEQYF
TGTGCCTGGAGTTTCCCCGGCGAGCAGTACTTC
>TRBV5-1|NA|few|TRBJ1-2
CASRLGADYGYTF
TGCGCCAGCCGATTGGGGGCGGACTATGGCTACACCTTC
>TRBV6-6|TRBD1|NA|TRBJ1-2
CASSYSSPGQGDGYTF
TGTGCCAGCAGTTACTCCAGCCCGGGACAGGGGGATGGCTACACCTTC
>TRBV18|NA|NA|TRBJ1-5
CASSTTSQGNQPQHF
TGTGCCAGCTCTACCACGTCCCAGGGGAATCAGCCCCAGCATTTT
>TRBV24-1|TRBD1|NA|TRBJ1-2
CATSDPGGSSYGYTF
TGTGCCACCAGTGACCCAGGGGGCAGTAGCTATGGCTACACCTTC
>TRBV12-3/TRBV12-4|NA|NA|TRBJ2-3
CASSLQGGDTQYF
TGTGCCAGCAGTTTACAGGGAGGCGATACGCAGTATTTT
>TRBV9|NA|NA|TRBJ2-3
CASSQYGGRGTDTQYF
TGTGCCAGCAGCCAATATGGGGGTAGGGGCACAGATACGCAGTATTTT
>TRBV5-5|NA|NA|TRBJ2-2
CASSSEGHTGELFF
TGTGCCAGCAGCTCGGAGGGACACACCGGGGAGCTGTTTTTT